The 15 T cell receptor beta chains presented below share a single source sample, sequenced in a study of blood T cell repertoires in COVID-19. Assay used: immunoSEQ multiplex PCR; TCRdb lists only in-frame clones, some missing. The table has approximately 230,000 clones, 83% seen once; the top ten hold approximately 6%. The sample was peripheral blood. The receptors come from an elderly man with acute or convalescent COVID-19.

The rearrangement links TRBV3-1 (or the pseudogene TRBV3-2) to TRBJ2-5; D is perhaps TRBD2 (6 bases). The CDR3 spans 15 residues. The germline V gene encodes CDR1 LGHDT and CDR2 YNNKEL (reference sequence). Trimming shortened V by 1 base and J by 4 bases, and 13 bases separated the two germline ends. The chain's CDR3 is CASSQVLAGLETQYF. The CDR3 region has the DNA TGTGCCAGCAGCCAAGTTCTGGCGGGGCTAGAGACCCAGTACTTC.

V gene TRBV2 combines with J gene TRBJ2-7; D is unclear. Germline assignment: CDR1 SNHLY and CDR2 FYNNEI. V lost 6 bases and J lost 3, with 21 bases in between. CDR3 size: 16 residues. The CDR3 DNA is TGTGCCAGCAGGAAGGCCCTCATAAAACCTAGCTACGAGCAGTACTTC. It is translated as CASRKALIKPSYEQYF.

The chain links TRBV29-1 to TRBJ2-2, with D perhaps TRBD1 (6 bases). With 4 bases removed from V and 5 bases from J, the gap between germline ends came to 11 bases. Germline CDR1 reads SQVTM; CDR2 reads ANQGSEA. CDR3 size: 13 residues. For the CDR3, the DNA is TGCAGCGTTGCCGTAGGGGGTACCGGGGAGCTGTTTTTT. Translating it yields CSVAVGGTGELFF.

This rearrangement joins TRBV10-3 to TRBJ2-3; 14 bases map to TRBD2. CDR3 length: 17 residues. The V gene end was trimmed by 7 bases and the J gene end by 1 base; junction bases not matched to a gene: 7. CDR1 is ENHRY, CDR2 SYGVKD, per germline. CDR3 bases: TGTGCCATCATGGGGACTAGCGGGAGTTTTGGCACAGATACGCAGTATTTT. This translates into CAIMGTSGSFGTDTQYF.

This sequence joins TRBV6-2 or TRBV6-3 and TRBJ2-2; D call uncertain. The CDR3 sequence is 17 residues long. Trimming took off 2 bases at V and 3 bases at J, with 16 bases between the two ends. Germline CDR1 MNHEY, CDR2 SVGEGT. In DNA form, the CDR3 reads TGTGCCAGCAGTTACAAGCTAAGGCAGGCTGACACCGGGGAGCTGTTTTTT. Its translation is CASSYKLRQADTGELFF.

V is TRBV27 and J is TRBJ1-5; D is perhaps TRBD1 (6 bases). The CDR3 has 13 residues. V was clipped by 3 bases and J by 6 bases, with 9 bases between them. Germline-derived CDR1 and CDR2 are MNHEY and SMNVEV (reference sequence). This chain's CDR3 is CASSFLQGQPQHF. The DNA of the CDR3 is TGTGCCAGCAGTTTCCTACAGGGTCAGCCCCAGCATTTT.

The CDR3 reads CASRPTGTDNEKLFF. CDR3 nucleotide sequence: TGTGCCAGCAGACCGACAGGTACTGACAATGAAAAACTGTTTTTT. The genes are TRBV2 and TRBJ1-4; maybe TRBD1 (6 bases). V shed 6 bases and J shed 5 bases, with 16 bases lying between them. Germline loops: CDR1 SNHLY, CDR2 FYNNEI. This CDR3 contains 15 residues.

The chain uses TRBV7-8 and TRBJ2-3, with 7 bases fitting TRBD1. The CDR3 is 14 residues long. Trimming removed 4 bases from V and 3 bases from J; junction bases left unmatched: 4. The V gene's germline CDR1 is SGHVS and CDR2 FQNEAQ. CDR3 loop: CASSSPGQTDTQYF. CDR3 coding DNA: TGTGCCAGCAGCTCACCGGGACAGACAGATACGCAGTATTTT. The variable domain in full, completed from reference TRBV7-8 and TRBJ2-3, reads GAGVSQSPRYKVAKRGQDVALRCDPISGHVSLFWYQQALGQGPEFLTYFQNEAQLDKSGLPSDRFFAERPEGSVSTLKIQRTQQEDSAVYLCASSSPGQTDTQYFGPGTRLTVL.

CDR3 sequence (DNA): TGCGCCAGCAGCTTTACGCGGGGGGACTACGAGCAGTACTTC. Translating gives CASSFTRGDYEQYF. The chain links TRBV5-1 to TRBJ2-7; 8 bases map to TRBD2. V lost 2 bases, J lost 3 bases, and 4 bases stayed unmatched. The CDR3 consists of 14 residues. Germline CDR1 reads SGHRS; CDR2 reads YFSETQ.

V and J are TRBV18 and TRBJ2-7, with 12 positions matching TRBD1. V lost 5 bases, J lost 7 bases, and 9 bases stayed unmatched. Germline loops: CDR1 KGHSH, CDR2 LQKENI. The CDR3 loop spans 15 amino acids. The CDR3 nucleotides read TGTGCCAGCTCAAATACGGGACAGGGGGCACAAGAGCAGTACTTC. Translation gives CASSNTGQGAQEQYF.

The gene calls are TRBV4-2 and TRBJ2-2; TRBD1 matches 8 bases. The CDR3 runs 17 residues. Germline trimming cut 0 bases from V and 6 bases from J; bases unmatched to any gene: 9. Per germline, CDR1 LGHNA and CDR2 YNFKEQ. CDR3 DNA sequence: TGTGCCAGCAGCCAAGATTGGCAGGGGGCGCTCCCCGGGGAGCTGTTTTTT. Its translation: CASSQDWQGALPGELFF.

This chain connects TRBV7-9 to TRBJ1-1; 9 bases are shared with TRBD1. The CDR3 spans 14 residues. CDR1 is SEHNR, CDR2 FQNEAQ, per germline (reference sequence). V lost 5 bases, J lost 5 bases, and 6 bases stayed unmatched. This CDR3 reads CASSQGQGRTEAFF. The CDR3 region has the DNA TGTGCCAGCAGCCAAGGACAGGGGAGGACTGAAGCTTTCTTT.

The CDR3 DNA reads as TGCGCCAGCAGCTCGGGGGGACTGAACACCGGGGAGCTGTTTTTT. Amino acids: CASSSGGLNTGELFF. The chain couples TRBV5-1 to TRBJ2-2; 7 bases match TRBD2. The germline V gene has CDR1 SGHRS and CDR2 YFSETQ. The CDR3 spans 15 residues. V trimming: 3 bases; J trimming: 1 base; junction bases outside the gene matches: 3.

This chain links TRBV18 with TRBJ2-1; TRBD1 might be the D (6 bases). Per germline, CDR1 KGHSH and CDR2 LQKENI. Trimming took 3 bases from V and 6 from J, leaving 21 bases between them. The CDR3 runs 17 residues. CDR3 residues: CASSPLIGGSGVNEQFF. The CDR3 DNA reads as TGTGCCAGCTCACCCCTAATTGGGGGCTCCGGGGTCAATGAGCAGTTCTTC.

The chain is built from TRBV5-1 and TRBJ2-3; 11 nucleotides agree with TRBD2. CDR3 length equals 18 residues. The germline gives CDR1 SGHRS, CDR2 YFSETQ. Trimming at V came to 0 bases and at J to 6 bases, leaving 12 bases not matched to a gene. This CDR3 is CASSLGLAGGPFPDTQYF. CDR3 DNA: TGCGCCAGCAGCTTGGGCTTAGCGGGGGGGCCGTTTCCGGATACGCAGTATTTT.